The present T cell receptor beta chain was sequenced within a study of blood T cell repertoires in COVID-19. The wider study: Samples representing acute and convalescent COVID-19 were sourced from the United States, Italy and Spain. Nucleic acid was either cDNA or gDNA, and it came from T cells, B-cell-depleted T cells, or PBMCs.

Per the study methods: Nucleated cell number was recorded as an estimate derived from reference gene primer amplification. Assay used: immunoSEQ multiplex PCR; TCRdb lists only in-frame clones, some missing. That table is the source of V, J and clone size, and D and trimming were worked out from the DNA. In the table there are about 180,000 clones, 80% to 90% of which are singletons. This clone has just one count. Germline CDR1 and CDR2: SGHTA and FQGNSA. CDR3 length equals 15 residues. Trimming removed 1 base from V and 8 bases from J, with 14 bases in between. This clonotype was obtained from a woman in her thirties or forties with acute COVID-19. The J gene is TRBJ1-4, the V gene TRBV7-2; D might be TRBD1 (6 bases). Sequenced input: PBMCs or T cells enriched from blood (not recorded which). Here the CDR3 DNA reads TGTGCCAGCAGCTTAGGCTTTCGGCAGGGGGAAAAACTGTTTTTT. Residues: CASSLGFRQGEKLFF.